The clone carrying this T cell receptor (beta chain) was found many times. Time point indicated: after trial treatment. Treatment indicated: LDRT plus nivolumab, ipilimumab, low-dose cyclophosphamide and aspirin (RACIN trial). These data originate in a study of low-dose radiotherapy and immunotherapy resistance in tumors. Alpha and beta chains were covered, as first-strand cDNA relied on TRAV- and TRBV-specific primers. TCR amplification involved 20 PCR cycles with a constant-region primer and V-primer adapter. TCRdb ran MiXCR on the reads and lists one entry per CDR3 protein. The sample contains 65,000 to 85,000 distinct CDR3 sequences, 15% to 20% of which appear only once. CDR1 is MNHNY, CDR2 SVGAGI, per germline (reference sequence). V was shortened by 6 bases and J by 4 bases, with 12 bases between the two germline ends. The CDR3 is made up of 13 amino acids.

The sample was PBMCs, taken after low-dose radiotherapy plus immunotherapy. The rearrangement joins TRBV6-6 to TRBJ1-1, with D perhaps TRBD1 (6 bases). The sequence came from a male donor with prostate cancer. CDR3 loop: CASRQQGFTEAFF. CDR3 in DNA: TGTGCCAGCAGGCAACAGGGATTCACTGAAGCTTTCTTT.